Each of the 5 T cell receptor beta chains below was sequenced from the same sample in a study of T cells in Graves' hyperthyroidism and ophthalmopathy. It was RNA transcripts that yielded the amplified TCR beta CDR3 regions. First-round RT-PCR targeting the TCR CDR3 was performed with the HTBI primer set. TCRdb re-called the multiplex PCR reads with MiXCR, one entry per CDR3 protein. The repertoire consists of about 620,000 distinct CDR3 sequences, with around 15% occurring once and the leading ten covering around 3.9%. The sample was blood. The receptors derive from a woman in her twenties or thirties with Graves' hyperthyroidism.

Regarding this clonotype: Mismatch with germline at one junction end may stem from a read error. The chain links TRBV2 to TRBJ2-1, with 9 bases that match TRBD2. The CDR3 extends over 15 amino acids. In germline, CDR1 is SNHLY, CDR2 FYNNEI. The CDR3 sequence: CVSSVLAGGTNEQFF. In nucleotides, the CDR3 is TGTGTCAGCAGTGTCTTGGCGGGAGGGACCAATGAGCAGTTCTTC.

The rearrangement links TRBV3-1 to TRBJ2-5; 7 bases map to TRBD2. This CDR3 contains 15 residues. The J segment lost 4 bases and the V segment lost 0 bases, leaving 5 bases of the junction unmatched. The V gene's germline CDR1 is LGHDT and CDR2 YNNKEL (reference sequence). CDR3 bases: TGTGCCAGCAGCCAAGATTTTGGGGGGGGAGAGACCCAGTACTTC. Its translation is CASSQDFGGGETQYF.

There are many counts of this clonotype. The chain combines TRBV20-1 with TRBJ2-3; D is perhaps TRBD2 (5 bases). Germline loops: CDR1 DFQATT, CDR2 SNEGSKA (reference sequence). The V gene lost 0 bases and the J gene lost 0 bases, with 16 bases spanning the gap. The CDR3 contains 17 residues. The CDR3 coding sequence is TGCAGTGCTAGAGATATCGCAGGAGGAACTAGCACAGATACGCAGTATTTT. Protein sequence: CSARDIAGGTSTDTQYF.

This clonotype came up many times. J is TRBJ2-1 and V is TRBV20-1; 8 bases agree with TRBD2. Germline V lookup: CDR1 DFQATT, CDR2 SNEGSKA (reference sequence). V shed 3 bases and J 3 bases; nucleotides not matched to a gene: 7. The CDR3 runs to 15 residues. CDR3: CSASQAGDVYNEQFF. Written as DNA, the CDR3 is TGCAGTGCTAGCCAAGCGGGAGATGTCTACAATGAGCAGTTCTTC.

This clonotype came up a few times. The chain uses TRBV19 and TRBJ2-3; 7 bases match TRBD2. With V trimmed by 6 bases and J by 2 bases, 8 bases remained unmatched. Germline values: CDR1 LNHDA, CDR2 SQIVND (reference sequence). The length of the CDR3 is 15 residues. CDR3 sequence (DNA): TGTGCCAGTAGCCCCCGGCGGGAGTACACAGATACGCAGTATTTT. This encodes CASSPRREYTDTQYF.